This T cell receptor (beta chain) was recovered during a study of identical twins (dated by TCRdb to between 2015 and 2016). Regarding the research as a whole: TCR alpha and beta repertoires from monozygotic twins, unrelated adults of various ages and cord blood were deep-sequenced to test whether fetal clonotypes persist. To rule out contamination, replicate twin experiments were performed at different times with different library preparation protocols. Beyond this particular receptor, the publication reports: Recombination models systematically underestimated out-of-frame TCR alpha sharing in monozygotic twins but agreed with sharing between unrelated individuals. Conclusions relied on cross-sectional statistical analysis, since the same donors could not be followed over many years. Zero-insertion analyses could be partly confounded by invariant T cells such as MAIT and iNKT, although diverse VJ usage argued against such confounding for most clonotypes. A weaker excess of twin sharing was found in beta out-of-frame sequences because the signal-to-noise ratio was lowered by fewer shared sequences. Abundant cord blood beta clonotypes had fewer insertions, young adult naive repertoires showed a similar but weaker trend, and memory repertoires showed no such trend. Out-of-frame TCR alpha sequences shared between twins showed an excess of low generation-probability sequences compared with coincidental sharing between unrelated individuals.

The library came from 5' RACE. Instrument on record: Illumina HiSeq 2000. Template switching introduced a universal primer binding site; the final cDNA contained a unique molecular identifier, enabling accurate counting of TCR cDNA molecules. Specific primers in the conserved constant-segment region were used to synthesize first-strand cDNA for the TCR alpha and beta chains. To control for contamination, each cDNA library was double barcoded with a SMART-Mk sample barcode plus Illumina barcodes. TruSeq adapter sequences along with Illumina sample barcodes were introduced in two successive PCR steps. TCR alpha and beta cDNA libraries were sequenced on the Illumina HiSeq platform with custom primers. From the authors' description of their analysis: Unique molecular identifiers were extracted from raw reads with MiGEC, and CDR3 positions were determined with MiXCR. Recombination models were inferred per individual with the repgenHMM and IGoR tools using an EM algorithm. Shared clonotype analysis was performed with the tcR package in R, normalizing sharing by the product of cloneset sizes. To study raw recombination free of thymic and clonal selection effects, out-of-frame nonproductive sequences were analyzed. The public sequencing data were trimmed at Q25 with fastp and processed into clonotypes with MiXCR by TCRdb, which kept only in-frame beta chains. All rows with the same CDR3 protein become a single entry with the most common DNA and genes. The V and J calls reflect TCRdb's pipeline rather than the authors' work. For this sample there are 1,800,000 or so distinct CDR3 sequences; roughly a third appear just once. Together, the top ten hold about 0.27% of the sample.

All donors were healthy Caucasians. Trimming removed 3 bases from V and 8 bases from J, leaving 1 base between the germline ends. From the cysteine up to the phenylalanine, the CDR3 has a length of 8 residues. Solely the CDR3 DNA is kept, with 24 bases framed from the first base. Per the germline V gene (reference sequence), DFQATT is the CDR1 and SNEGSKA is the CDR2. As regards this clonotype: The specificity of this receptor is unknown. No quality values exist for individual bases; no much larger clone is one base distant.

The sequence derives from a newborn girl in good health. Sequenced input: cord blood. This receptor chain uses TRBV20-1 and TRBJ1-1, with the D segment identity uncertain. The base sequence is TGCAGTGCTAGCGAAGCTTTCTTT. Translation gives CSASEAFF.